These 28 T cell receptor beta chains came from one sample sequenced in a study of T-cell reconstitution after alpha-beta-depleted transplantation in children. The TCRbeta library incorporated unique molecular identifiers. MiXCR, run by TCRdb on the PCR reads, gives a single entry per CDR3 protein. The data show about 160,000 distinct CDR3 sequences, around 10% seen once. Sequenced here: PBMCs, sampled before TCRalphabeta/CD19-depleted stem cell transplant. The receptors were sampled from a boy younger than 10 with acute myeloid leukemia, due to receive a stem cell transplant.

The chain has TRBV7-9 and TRBJ1-1, with D perhaps matching TRBD1 (6 bases). This CDR3 contains 15 residues. Germline assignment: CDR1 SEHNR and CDR2 FQNEAQ (reference sequence). Trimming stripped 6 bases from V and 4 bases from J, with 18 bases between. The CDR3 sequence is CASRGGAGMGTEAFF. The DNA for the CDR3 is TGTGCCAGCAGAGGGGGAGCAGGGATGGGCACTGAAGCTTTCTTT.

In this sample, this clonotype turned up many times. A junction boundary mismatches the germline segment, possibly from a read error. This rearrangement joins TRBV5-1 to TRBJ2-1; TRBD2 matches 8 bases. Germline V gives CDR1 SGHRS, CDR2 YFSETQ. The CDR3 has 13 residues. The CDR3 is CASSFFVAGPRAF. The DNA of the CDR3 is TGCGCCAGCAGCTTCTTTGTAGCGGGGCCCCGGGCCTTC.

This clonotype was counted many times. The J gene is TRBJ1-2, the V gene TRBV28; D gene ambiguous. The CDR3 covers 12 residues. Trimming stripped 0 bases from V and 13 bases from J, with 12 bases between. Per germline, CDR1 MDHEN and CDR2 SYDVKM. The CDR3 protein is CASSLWARAVTF. The CDR3 bases are TGTGCCAGCAGTTTATGGGCCCGAGCGGTCACCTTC.

This clonotype has ten or more counts. The J gene is TRBJ2-5, the V gene TRBV20-1; D might be TRBD1 (6 bases). CDR1 is DFQATT, CDR2 SNEGSKA, per germline (reference sequence). The CDR3 is made up of 14 amino acids. V was shortened by 7 bases and J by 3 bases, with 18 bases between the two germline ends. CDR3 DNA: TGCAGTGTGCCCCAGGGGACCATCAAAGAGACCCAGTACTTC. Its translation is CSVPQGTIKETQYF.

This clonotype came up many times. This chain joins TRBV5-1 and TRBJ2-6; no firm D call. V lost 3 bases and J 0 bases, leaving 10 bases between the germline ends. Germline CDR1 reads SGHRS; CDR2 reads YFSETQ. This CDR3 has 16 residues. The CDR3 loop reads CASSSVPGSGANVLTF. The CDR3 bases are TGCGCCAGCAGCTCGGTTCCAGGCTCTGGGGCCAACGTCCTGACTTTC.

The table lists this clonotype with many counts. The J gene is TRBJ2-5, the V gene TRBV27; 9 nucleotides agree with TRBD2. Germline V gene data show CDR1 as MNHEY and CDR2 as SMNVEV (reference sequence). V trimming: 6 bases; J trimming: 2 bases; junction bases outside the gene matches: 10. This CDR3 has 16 amino acids. In DNA form, the CDR3 reads TGTGCCAGCAGGCGTAGGACTAGCGCGGGGCAAGAGACCCAGTACTTC. Protein product: CASRRRTSAGQETQYF.

This clonotype was picked up many times. This chain links TRBV27 with TRBJ2-1; weak D call: TRBD2 (6 bases). Germline CDR1 reads MNHEY; CDR2 reads SMNVEV (reference sequence). Trimming shortened V by 5 bases and J by 8 bases, and 16 bases separated the two germline ends. CDR3 length equals 14 residues. The CDR3 reads CASSPLGGGDEQFF. The CDR3 nucleotides read TGTGCCAGCAGTCCCCTCGGCGGAGGGGATGAGCAGTTCTTC.

This clonotype has a count of ten or more. The CDR3 sequence: CSVVRGGSGQETQYF. DNA of the CDR3: TGCAGCGTTGTACGTGGCGGGAGTGGGCAAGAGACCCAGTACTTC. The chain links TRBV29-1 to TRBJ2-5; 7 bases are shared with TRBD2. This CDR3 contains 15 residues. The V gene's germline CDR1 is SQVTM and CDR2 ANQGSEA. V lost 4 bases, J lost 2 bases, and 10 bases stayed unmatched.

In its sample, this clonotype was seen many times. The chain carries TRBV20-1 and TRBJ2-7; D not certain. The germline V and J ends were trimmed by 5 bases and 4 bases, with 9 bases remaining between them. Germline CDR1 reads DFQATT; CDR2 reads SNEGSKA (reference sequence). This CDR3 contains 11 residues. Here the CDR3 DNA reads TGCAGTGCTCGCAGGTTTTACGAGCAGTACTTC. The encoded protein is CSARRFYEQYF.

At least ten counts were recorded for this clonotype. This sequence joins TRBV20-1 and TRBJ1-2; D is possibly TRBD1 (5 bases). CDR3 size: 13 residues. In germline, CDR1 is DFQATT, CDR2 SNEGSKA (reference sequence). V was cut by 3 bases and J by 6 bases, with 14 bases left in between. CDR3 region: CSASGRGQNGYTF. CDR3 in DNA: TGCAGTGCTAGTGGGAGGGGCCAAAATGGCTACACCTTC.

This clonotype was seen many times. V and J are TRBV29-1 and TRBJ1-1; D unresolved. The CDR3 loop spans 11 amino acids. CDR1 is SQVTM, CDR2 ANQGSEA, per germline. V was shortened by 1 base and J by 4 bases, with 4 bases between the two germline ends. CDR3 DNA sequence: TGCAGCGTTGAAGTTGGCACTGAAGCTTTCTTT. Its protein product is CSVEVGTEAFF. The variable domain in full, with the rest retrieved from reference TRBV29-1 and TRBJ1-1, is SAVISQKPSRDICQRGTSLTIQCQVDSQVTMMFWYRQQPGQSLTLIATANQGSEATYESGFVIDKFPISRPNLTFSTLTVSNMSPEDSSIYLCSVEVGTEAFFGQGTRLTVV.

This clonotype was recorded at least ten times. This chain links TRBV12-3 or TRBV12-4 with TRBJ1-1; 8 nucleotides agree with TRBD1. V gave up 4 bases and J gave up 0 bases; unmatched junction bases: 4. The CDR3 spans 15 residues. As DNA, the CDR3 is TGTGCCAGCAGTTCAACGGACAGGGTGAACACTGAAGCTTTCTTT. This translates into CASSSTDRVNTEAFF.

This clonotype has a count of ten or more. The rearrangement links TRBV27 to TRBJ2-1; the match to TRBD2 covers 11 bases. This CDR3 comprises 17 residues. The junction had 14 bases not matched to a gene; V was cut back by 7 bases and J by 6 bases. Germline-derived CDR1 and CDR2 are MNHEY and SMNVEV (reference sequence). The CDR3 DNA sequence: TGTGCCAGCACCACCCTCGGAACTAGCGGGAGAGGCAATGAGCAGTTCTTC. Amino acid sequence: CASTTLGTSGRGNEQFF.

This clonotype was seen at least ten times. The genes are TRBV3-1 and TRBJ2-3; tentatively, D is TRBD2 (5 bases). Germline-derived CDR1 and CDR2 are LGHDT and YNNKEL (reference sequence). Trimming removed 0 bases from V and 3 bases from J, with 13 bases in between. The CDR3 sequence is 16 residues long. In nucleotides, the CDR3 is TGTGCCAGCAGCCAAGAGGTCTATCGGGGAACAGATACGCAGTATTTT. It encodes CASSQEVYRGTDTQYF.

This clonotype was counted at least ten times. The CDR3 reads CASSKVSRVPEQYF. DNA of the CDR3: TGTGCCAGCAGTAAAGTCTCCCGGGTGCCCGAGCAGTACTTC. V is TRBV27 and J is TRBJ2-7; D uncertain. Trimming left V 5 bases short and J 6 bases short, with 17 bases between. CDR3 length: 14 residues. CDR1 is MNHEY and CDR2 is SMNVEV in the germline V gene (reference sequence).

Many counts were recorded for this clonotype. The junction departs from germline at one end; a sequencing error may be responsible. The V gene is TRBV28, the J gene TRBJ1-2; D is unclear. The CDR3 contains 9 residues. Germline CDR1 is MDHEN and CDR2 is SYDVKM. CDR3 in DNA: TGTGCCAGCAACTGTGGCTACACCTTC. Translating gives CASNCGYTF.

This clonotype was observed at least ten times. The rearrangement joins TRBV12-3 or TRBV12-4 to TRBJ1-2; maybe TRBD1 (5 bases). This CDR3 has 13 residues. The V end was cut by 2 bases, the J end by 7 bases, with 11 bases between. The CDR3 is CASSLWQGGGYTF. The CDR3 coding sequence is TGTGCCAGCAGTTTATGGCAGGGTGGTGGCTACACCTTC.

This clonotype was counted many times. The chain joins TRBV20-1 to TRBJ1-2; 7 nucleotides line up with TRBD1. Germline values: CDR1 DFQATT, CDR2 SNEGSKA (reference sequence). The CDR3 totals 12 residues. V dropped 5 bases and J dropped 5; count of bases not matched to a gene: 5. The CDR3 DNA reads TGCAGTGCTCCGGGACAGTCATATGGCTACACCTTC. It codes for CSAPGQSYGYTF.

This clonotype was observed many times. The chain links TRBV7-8 to TRBJ1-5, with 7 bases lining up with TRBD1. Germline trimming cut 5 bases from V and 7 bases from J; bases unmatched to any gene: 20. CDR1 and CDR2 from the germline V gene are SGHVS and FQNEAQ. This CDR3 has 18 amino acids. The DNA of the CDR3 is TGTGCCAGCAGCCCATTGCGGGACAGCGAGACTGCGGTGCAGCCCCAGCATTTT. This gives the protein CASSPLRDSETAVQPQHF.

This CDR3 reads CASSQGLAGFYEQYF. DNA of the CDR3: TGTGCCAGCAGCCAAGGTCTAGCGGGATTTTACGAGCAGTACTTC. This chain connects TRBV14 to TRBJ2-7, with 9 bases matching TRBD2. Per germline, CDR1 SGHDN and CDR2 FVKESK. V gave up 1 base and J gave up 4 bases; unmatched junction bases: 5. The CDR3 consists of 15 residues.

The table lists this clonotype with many counts. This sequence joins TRBV5-1 and TRBJ2-3; D perhaps matches TRBD1 (6 bases). The V end lost 5 bases, the J end lost 6 bases, and 25 bases lay between the germline ends. This CDR3 has 17 amino acids. CDR1 and CDR2 from the germline V gene are SGHRS and YFSETQ. CDR3 nucleotide sequence: TGCGCCAGCAGGCTTGGCTTATCGGACAGCAAGGCGGATACGCAGTATTTT. It specifies CASRLGLSDSKADTQYF.

The chain employs TRBV21-1 and TRBJ2-7; TRBD1 is the table's D call and was not checked against the DNA. TRBV21-1 is assigned pseudogene status. This CDR3 is built from 15 residues. The CDR3 DNA follows: TGTGCCAGCAGCAATCGGCGGGACCGGTCCTACGAGCAGTACTTC. Translation gives CASSNRRDRSYEQYF.

This clonotype was observed many times. The chain is built from TRBV6-1 and TRBJ2-7; D is tentatively TRBD1 or TRBD2 (5 bases each). The germline V gene has CDR1 MNHNS and CDR2 SASEGT. This CDR3 comprises 14 residues. V gave up 6 bases and J gave up 2 bases, with 14 bases separating them. DNA of the CDR3: TGTGCCAGCAGCCTCCGGGACCATACCTACGAGCAGTACTTC. Amino acids: CASSLRDHTYEQYF.

This clonotype appeared many times. The V call is TRBV10-3, the J call TRBJ2-1; a weak D match, TRBD2 (5 bases). The CDR3 extends over 19 amino acids. Trimming took 0 bases from V and 0 from J, leaving 18 bases between them. Germline assignment: CDR1 ENHRY and CDR2 SYGVKD. This CDR3 reads CAISESFWVGGGSYNEQFF. The CDR3 DNA is TGTGCCATCAGTGAGTCGTTTTGGGTCGGCGGAGGCTCCTACAATGAGCAGTTCTTC.

This clonotype appeared many times. The rearrangement links TRBV4-1 to TRBJ2-5; D might be TRBD1 (6 bases). Between the trimmed V and J ends, which lost 0 bases and 1 base, there was a span of 9 bases. The CDR3 contains 15 residues. CDR1 and CDR2 from the germline V gene are MGHRA and YSYEKL. CDR3 region: CASSQDRQAQETQYF. The CDR3, as DNA: TGCGCCAGCAGCCAAGATCGACAGGCCCAAGAGACCCAGTACTTC.

The table lists this clonotype with many counts. V and J are TRBV20-1 and TRBJ2-1, with D possibly matching TRBD2 (6 bases). V lost 3 bases, J lost 3 bases, and 6 bases lay in between. Germline lookup yields CDR1 DFQATT and CDR2 SNEGSKA (reference sequence). The CDR3 is made up of 12 amino acids. The CDR3 DNA reads as TGCAGTGCTAGCGGGAGCTACAATGAGCAGTTCTTC. Its translation: CSASGSYNEQFF.

At least ten counts were recorded for this clonotype. This chain links TRBV5-1 with TRBJ2-1, with 11 bases that match TRBD2. This CDR3 is 18 amino acids long. Germline CDR1 reads SGHRS; CDR2 reads YFSETQ. V gave up 1 base and J gave up 0 bases; unmatched junction bases: 6. CDR3 sequence (DNA): TGCGCCAGCAGCTTGACTAGCGGGAGAGTGAGCTCCTACAATGAGCAGTTCTTC. Translated: CASSLTSGRVSSYNEQFF. The complete variable domain, with remaining parts taken from reference TRBV5-1 and TRBJ2-1, reads KAGVTQTPRYLIKTRGQQVTLSCSPISGHRSVSWYQQTPGQGLQFLFEYFSETQRNKGNFPGRFSGRQFSNSRSEMNVSTLELGDSALYLCASSLTSGRVSSYNEQFFGPGTRLTVL.

This clonotype has a count of ten or more. This rearrangement joins TRBV28 to TRBJ2-1, with TRBD2 identical over 11 bases. The germline V gene encodes CDR1 MDHEN and CDR2 SYDVKM. CDR3 length equals 17 residues. Trimming at V came to 1 base and at J to 2 bases, leaving 4 bases not matched to a gene. Here the CDR3 reads CASSLFPSGRTYNEQFF. DNA for the CDR3: TGTGCCAGCAGTTTATTTCCTAGCGGGAGGACCTACAATGAGCAGTTCTTC.